This T cell receptor (beta chain) was recorded in a study of cytomegalovirus exposure and HLA in healthy donors. Study summary: Among the 300 to 450 genotyped donors, just over 80% were placed in the Caucasian-associated ancestry cluster.

A multiplex PCR was run with 60 Vbeta primers and 13 Jbeta primers. Measured with immunoSEQ multiplex PCR; TCRdb has only the in-frame clones, and not every one. The sample has over 150,000 clones, approximately 77% seen once; the top ten hold 1.2% to 1.5%. This clone was picked up a small number of times. Its antigen is not known. Whole-study findings and limits: Published work reported that the classifier diagnosed cytomegalovirus status with high specificity and sensitivity.

V gave up 2 bases and J gave up 4 bases; unmatched junction bases: 17. The germline V gene encodes CDR1 MRHNA and CDR2 SNTAGT. The CDR3 spans 19 residues. The chain employs TRBV6-4 and TRBJ1-5; TRBD1 matches at 7 bases. Input material: PBMCs. This sequence was found in a man between 18 and 29 years old in good health and CMV-seronegative. The CDR3 region has the DNA TGTGCCAGCAGTGACCCTGGGGGACAGCTTACTACACCAAATCAGCCCCAGCATTTT. Its translation: CASSDPGGQLTTPNQPQHF.